This TCR beta chain was profiled in a study of shared clonotypes between healthy human individuals. About the study: CD4 naive and CD4 memory each took three plates per donor, while CD8 naive took two and CD8 memory one. Study-level points and caveats: Clonotypes shared by all four sorted-subset donors had higher generation probabilities than non-shared clonotypes.

Donors comprised only Caucasian adults living in Nashville, Tennessee. Details on this clone: Its antigen is unidentified.

TCRdb's table, derived via immunoSEQ multiplex PCR, lists solely in-frame clones and lacks some. The sample includes about 1 million clones, about 74% of them seen just once. The specimen sequenced was memory CD4+ T cells sorted from blood. Subset indicated: CD45RA-negative fraction. The receptor comes from a young man in good health.

Here the CDR3 DNA reads TGCGCCAGCAGCTTGGATCCTCGACGGGACAGCTACACCTTC. Translated, it gives CASSLDPRRDSYTF. The rearrangement joins TRBV5-1 to TRBJ1-2; D is possibly TRBD1 (6 bases). This CDR3 comprises 14 residues. V dropped 0 bases and J dropped 9 bases, with 15 bases sitting between them. Germline V gene lookup returns CDR1 SGHRS and CDR2 YFSETQ.